These 3 T cell receptor beta chains share one sample of origin, sequenced in a study of cytomegalovirus exposure and HLA in healthy donors. The study ran its PCR with 60 Vbeta and 13 Jbeta primers. Sequenced by immunoSEQ multiplex PCR; TCRdb stores in-frame clones only, minus some. The sample lists about 37,000 clones, 81% occurring once. Sequenced sample: PBMCs. The receptors here all came from a woman aged 35 to 49 in good health and CMV-seronegative.

The rearrangement links TRBV5-1 to TRBJ1-3; no reliable D call. V was shortened by 0 bases and J by 1 base, with 5 bases between the two germline ends. The CDR3 consists of 14 residues. Germline V gene lookup returns CDR1 SGHRS and CDR2 YFSETQ. The CDR3 protein is CASSLAGSGNTIYF. For the CDR3, the DNA is TGCGCCAGCAGCTTGGCCGGGTCTGGAAACACCATATATTTT.

V usage is TRBV5-1 and J usage is TRBJ1-1, with 10 bases aligning to TRBD1. The J segment lost 4 bases and the V segment lost 1 base, leaving 4 bases of the junction unmatched. The CDR3 is made up of 15 amino acids. The V gene's germline CDR1 is SGHRS and CDR2 YFSETQ. Here the CDR3 DNA reads TGCGCCAGCAGCTTGCGACAGGGGGCGGGCACTGAAGCTTTCTTT. Its translation: CASSLRQGAGTEAFF.

V usage is TRBV5-4 and J usage is TRBJ1-2; D call uncertain. CDR1 and CDR2 from the germline V gene are SGHNT and YYREEE (reference sequence). Trimming took 4 bases from V and 4 from J, leaving 23 bases between them. The CDR3 is 17 residues long. The CDR3 DNA follows: TGTGCCAGCAGCCGAACCCCCGACACATACTTCATCTATGGCTACACCTTC. It encodes CASSRTPDTYFIYGYTF.